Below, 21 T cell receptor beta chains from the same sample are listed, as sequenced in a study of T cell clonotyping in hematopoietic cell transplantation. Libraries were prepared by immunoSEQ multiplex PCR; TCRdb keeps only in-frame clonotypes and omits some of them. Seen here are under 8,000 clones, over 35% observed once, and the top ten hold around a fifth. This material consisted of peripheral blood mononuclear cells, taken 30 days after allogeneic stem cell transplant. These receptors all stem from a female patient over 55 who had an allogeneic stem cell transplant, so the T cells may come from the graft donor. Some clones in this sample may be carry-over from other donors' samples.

The CDR3, as DNA: TGTGCCAGCACCTCTGATCAGCCCCAGCATTTT. Encoded protein: CASTSDQPQHF. This chain uses TRBV9 with TRBJ1-5; D not resolved. This CDR3 has 11 residues. Per germline, CDR1 SGDLS and CDR2 YYNGEE. V dropped 6 bases and J dropped 5 bases, with 6 bases sitting between them.

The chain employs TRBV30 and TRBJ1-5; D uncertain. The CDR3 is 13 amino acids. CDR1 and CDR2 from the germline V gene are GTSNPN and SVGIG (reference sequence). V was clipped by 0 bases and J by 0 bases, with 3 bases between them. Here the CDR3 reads CAWSVNSNQPQHF. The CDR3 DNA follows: TGTGCCTGGAGTGTTAATAGCAATCAGCCCCAGCATTTT.

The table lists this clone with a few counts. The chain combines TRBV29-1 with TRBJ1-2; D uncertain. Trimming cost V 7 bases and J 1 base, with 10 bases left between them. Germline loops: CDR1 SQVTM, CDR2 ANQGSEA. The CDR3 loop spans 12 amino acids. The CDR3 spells CSGGRVNYGYTF. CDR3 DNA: TGCAGCGGCGGACGGGTTAACTATGGCTACACCTTC.

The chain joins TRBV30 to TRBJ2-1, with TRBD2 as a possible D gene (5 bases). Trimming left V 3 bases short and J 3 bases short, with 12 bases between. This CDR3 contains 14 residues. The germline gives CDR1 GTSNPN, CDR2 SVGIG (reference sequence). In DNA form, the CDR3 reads TGTGCCTGGAGGGACCCCGGGGACTACAATGAGCAGTTCTTC. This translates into CAWRDPGDYNEQFF. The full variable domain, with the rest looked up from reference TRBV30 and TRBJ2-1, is SQTIHQWPATLVQPVGSPLSLECTVEGTSNPNLYWYRQAAGRGLQLLFYSVGIGQISSEVPQNLSASRPQDRQFILSSKKLLLSDSGFYLCAWRDPGDYNEQFFGPGTRLTVL.

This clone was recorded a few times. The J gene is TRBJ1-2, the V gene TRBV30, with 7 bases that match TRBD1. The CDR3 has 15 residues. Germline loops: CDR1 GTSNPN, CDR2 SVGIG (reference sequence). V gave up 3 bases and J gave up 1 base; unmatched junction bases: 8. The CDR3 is CAWRTTGWNNYGYTF. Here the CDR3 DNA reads TGTGCCTGGAGGACGACAGGGTGGAATAACTATGGCTACACCTTC. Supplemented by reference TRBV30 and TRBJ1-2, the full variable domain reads SQTIHQWPATLVQPVGSPLSLECTVEGTSNPNLYWYRQAAGRGLQLLFYSVGIGQISSEVPQNLSASRPQDRQFILSSKKLLLSDSGFYLCAWRTTGWNNYGYTFGSGTRLTVV.

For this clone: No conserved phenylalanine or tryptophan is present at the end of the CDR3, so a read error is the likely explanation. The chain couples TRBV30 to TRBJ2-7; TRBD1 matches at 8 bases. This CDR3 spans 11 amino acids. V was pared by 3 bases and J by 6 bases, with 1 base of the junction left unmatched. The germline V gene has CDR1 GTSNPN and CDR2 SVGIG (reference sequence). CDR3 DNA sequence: TGTGCCTGGAGACAGGGGGGCGAGCAGTACCTC. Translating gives CAWRQGGEQYL.

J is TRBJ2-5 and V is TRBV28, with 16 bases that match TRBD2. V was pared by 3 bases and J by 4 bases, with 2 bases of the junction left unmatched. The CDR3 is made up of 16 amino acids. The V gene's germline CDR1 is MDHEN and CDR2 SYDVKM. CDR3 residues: CASSLGLAGGRETQYF. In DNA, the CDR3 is TGTGCCAGCAGTTTGGGACTAGCGGGGGGGCGAGAGACCCAGTACTTC.

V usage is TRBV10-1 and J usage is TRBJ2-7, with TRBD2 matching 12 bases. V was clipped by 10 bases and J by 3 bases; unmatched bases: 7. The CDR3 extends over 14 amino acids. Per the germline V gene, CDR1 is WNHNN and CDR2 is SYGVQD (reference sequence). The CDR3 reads CATSTSGRVYEQYF. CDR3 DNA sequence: TGCGCCACTTCGACTAGCGGGAGAGTCTACGAGCAGTACTTC.

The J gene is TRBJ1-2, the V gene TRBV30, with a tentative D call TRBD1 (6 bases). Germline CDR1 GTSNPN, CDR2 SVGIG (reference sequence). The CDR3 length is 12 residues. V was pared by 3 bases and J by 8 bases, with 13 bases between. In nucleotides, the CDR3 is TGTGCCTGGAGAAAGCTAGGGGGGGGCTACACCTTC. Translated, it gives CAWRKLGGGYTF. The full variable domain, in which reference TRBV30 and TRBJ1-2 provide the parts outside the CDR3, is SQTIHQWPATLVQPVGSPLSLECTVEGTSNPNLYWYRQAAGRGLQLLFYSVGIGQISSEVPQNLSASRPQDRQFILSSKKLLLSDSGFYLCAWRKLGGGYTFGSGTRLTVV.

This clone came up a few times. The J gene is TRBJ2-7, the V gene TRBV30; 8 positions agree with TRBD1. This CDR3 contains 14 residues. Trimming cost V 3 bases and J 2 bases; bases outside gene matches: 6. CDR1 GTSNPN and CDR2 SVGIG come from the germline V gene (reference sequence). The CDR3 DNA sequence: TGTGCCTGGAGAGGGACAGGACTACCCTACGAGCAGTACTTC. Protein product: CAWRGTGLPYEQYF.

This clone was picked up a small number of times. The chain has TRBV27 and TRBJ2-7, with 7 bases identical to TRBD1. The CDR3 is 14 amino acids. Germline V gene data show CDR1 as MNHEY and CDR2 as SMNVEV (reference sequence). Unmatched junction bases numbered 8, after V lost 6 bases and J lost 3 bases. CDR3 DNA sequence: TGTGCCAGCAGACGAACAGGGGTCGGCTACGAGCAGTACTTC. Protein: CASRRTGVGYEQYF.

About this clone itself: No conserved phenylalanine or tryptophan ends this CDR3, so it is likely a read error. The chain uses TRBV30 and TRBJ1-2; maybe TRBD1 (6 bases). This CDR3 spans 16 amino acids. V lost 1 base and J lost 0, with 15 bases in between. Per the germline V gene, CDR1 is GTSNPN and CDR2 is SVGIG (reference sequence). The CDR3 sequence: CAWSEGGTHTNYGYTL. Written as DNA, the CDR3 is TGTGCCTGGAGTGAAGGCGGGACACATACTAACTATGGCTACACCCTC.

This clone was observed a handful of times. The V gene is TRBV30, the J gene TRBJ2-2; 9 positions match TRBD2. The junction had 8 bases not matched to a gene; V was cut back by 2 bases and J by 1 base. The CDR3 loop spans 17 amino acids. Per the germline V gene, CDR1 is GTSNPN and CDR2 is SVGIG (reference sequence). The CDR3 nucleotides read TGTGCCTGGAGTCACTTGACTAGCGGAGTGAACACCGGGGAGCTGTTTTTT. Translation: CAWSHLTSGVNTGELFF.

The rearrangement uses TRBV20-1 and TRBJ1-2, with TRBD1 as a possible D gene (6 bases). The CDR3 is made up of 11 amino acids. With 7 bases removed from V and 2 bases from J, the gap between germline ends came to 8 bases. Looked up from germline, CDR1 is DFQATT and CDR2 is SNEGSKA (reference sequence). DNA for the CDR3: TGCAGTGGGGACACGAACTATGGCTACACCTTC. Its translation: CSGDTNYGYTF.

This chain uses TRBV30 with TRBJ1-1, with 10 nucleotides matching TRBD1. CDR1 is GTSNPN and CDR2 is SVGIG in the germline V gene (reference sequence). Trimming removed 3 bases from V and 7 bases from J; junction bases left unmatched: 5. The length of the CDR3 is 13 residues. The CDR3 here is CAWRGQGFSEAFF. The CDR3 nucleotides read TGTGCCTGGAGGGGACAGGGGTTCAGTGAAGCTTTCTTT. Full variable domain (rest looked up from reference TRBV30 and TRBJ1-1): SQTIHQWPATLVQPVGSPLSLECTVEGTSNPNLYWYRQAAGRGLQLLFYSVGIGQISSEVPQNLSASRPQDRQFILSSKKLLLSDSGFYLCAWRGQGFSEAFFGQGTRLTVV.

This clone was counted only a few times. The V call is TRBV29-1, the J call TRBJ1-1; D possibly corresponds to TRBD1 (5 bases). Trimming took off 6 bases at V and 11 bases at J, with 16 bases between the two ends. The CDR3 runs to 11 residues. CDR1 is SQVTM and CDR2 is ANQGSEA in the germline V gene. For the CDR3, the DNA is TGCAGCGTAGAGACAGATCCTAACGCTTTCTTT. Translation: CSVETDPNAFF.

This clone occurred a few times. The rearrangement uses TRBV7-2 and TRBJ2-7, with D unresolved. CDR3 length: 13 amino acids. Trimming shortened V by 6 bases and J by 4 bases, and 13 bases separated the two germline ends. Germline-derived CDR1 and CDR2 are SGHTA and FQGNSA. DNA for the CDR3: TGTGCCAGCAGATCAGGTAAAGAATACGAGCAGTACTTC. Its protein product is CASRSGKEYEQYF.

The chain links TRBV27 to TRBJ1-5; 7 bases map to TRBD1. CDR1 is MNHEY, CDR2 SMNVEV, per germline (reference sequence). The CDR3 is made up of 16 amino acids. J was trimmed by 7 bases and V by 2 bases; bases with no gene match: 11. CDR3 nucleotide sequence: TGTGCCAGCAGTTTAACAGGGGAAAAGTTCCGACAGCCCCAGCATTTT. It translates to CASSLTGEKFRQPQHF.

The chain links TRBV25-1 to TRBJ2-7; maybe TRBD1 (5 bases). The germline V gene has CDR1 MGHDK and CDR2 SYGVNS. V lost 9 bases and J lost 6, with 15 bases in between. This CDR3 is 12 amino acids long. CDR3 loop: CAREAGRGEQYF. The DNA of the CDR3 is TGTGCCAGAGAGGCAGGGCGAGGCGAGCAGTACTTC.

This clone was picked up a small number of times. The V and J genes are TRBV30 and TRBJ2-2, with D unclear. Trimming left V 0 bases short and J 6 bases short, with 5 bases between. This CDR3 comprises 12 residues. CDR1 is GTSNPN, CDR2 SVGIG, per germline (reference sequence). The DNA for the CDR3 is TGTGCCTGGAGTGTACTTTCCGGGGAGCTGTTTTTT. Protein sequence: CAWSVLSGELFF.

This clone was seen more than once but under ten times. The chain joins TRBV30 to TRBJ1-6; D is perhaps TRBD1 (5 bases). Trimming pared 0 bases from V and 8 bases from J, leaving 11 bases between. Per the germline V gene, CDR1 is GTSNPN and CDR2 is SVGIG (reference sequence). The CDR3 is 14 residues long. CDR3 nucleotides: TGTGCCTGGAGTGTTTGGCAGGGAGATTCACCCCTCCACTTT. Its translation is CAWSVWQGDSPLHF.